Following are 20 T cell receptor beta chains from one sample sequenced in a study of blood T cell repertoires in COVID-19. Clones were sequenced by immunoSEQ multiplex PCR, and TCRdb holds only the in-frame ones, with some missing. The sample yields 27,000 or so clones, over 85% seen once. Sample: peripheral blood. The receptors here all came from a human donor in a cohort sampled during active COVID-19.

This clone has a handful of counts. The rearrangement uses TRBV4-2 and TRBJ2-3, with TRBD2 matching 14 bases. Germline V gives CDR1 LGHNA, CDR2 YNFKEQ. The CDR3 runs 15 residues. Trimming removed 1 base from V and 14 bases from J; junction bases left unmatched: 8. CDR3 sequence: CASSQVGGLAGERYF. CDR3 sequence (DNA): TGTGCCAGCAGCCAAGTAGGGGGACTAGCGGGAGAGCGGTATTTT.

This clone occurred once. The chain has TRBV15 and TRBJ2-2; TRBD2 matches 13 bases. Germline trimming cut 4 bases from V and 5 bases from J; bases unmatched to any gene: 10. Germline V gene lookup returns CDR1 LNHNV and CDR2 YYDKDF (reference sequence). This CDR3 is 18 amino acids long. The CDR3 reads CATSKSGLAGEETGELFF. DNA of the CDR3: TGTGCCACCAGCAAATCCGGACTAGCGGGGGAGGAAACCGGGGAGCTGTTTTTT.

The chain combines TRBV24-1 with TRBJ2-2, with 14 bases that match TRBD2. J lost 6 bases, V lost 3 bases, and 8 bases had no gene match. The CDR3 runs 18 residues. The germline V gene encodes CDR1 KGHDR and CDR2 SFDVKD. The CDR3 nucleotides are TGTGCCACCAGTGATCCGACTAGCGGGAGGGCCTTATCCGGGGAGCTGTTTTTT. Translated: CATSDPTSGRALSGELFF.

The chain couples TRBV5-1 to TRBJ2-3; 7 bases map to TRBD2. The ends lost 1 base at V and 8 bases at J; junction bases unmatched: 7. This CDR3 spans 14 amino acids. CDR1 SGHRS and CDR2 YFSETQ come from the germline V gene. This CDR3 is CASSLIGGTVTQYF. CDR3 coding DNA: TGCGCCAGCAGCTTGATCGGGGGGACGGTTACGCAGTATTTT.

The rearrangement uses TRBV7-9 and TRBJ2-3; D might be TRBD2 (5 bases). V dropped 4 bases and J dropped 6 bases, with 14 bases sitting between them. The V gene's germline CDR1 is SEHNR and CDR2 FQNEAQ (reference sequence). CDR3 length equals 14 residues. The CDR3 loop is CASSWSAELDTQYF. The CDR3 DNA follows: TGTGCCAGCAGCTGGTCAGCGGAGTTGGATACGCAGTATTTT.

The chain recombines TRBV29-1 with TRBJ2-5; 13 bases fit TRBD2. The length of the CDR3 is 15 residues. J lost 5 bases, V lost 2 bases, and 5 bases had no gene match. CDR1 and CDR2 from the germline V gene are SQVTM and ANQGSEA. The CDR3 here is CSVERTSGGGETQYF. As DNA, the CDR3 is TGCAGCGTTGAAAGGACTAGCGGGGGCGGGGAGACCCAGTACTTC.

V usage is TRBV7-2 and J usage is TRBJ1-1, with D possibly matching TRBD1 (6 bases). There are 18 residues in the CDR3. The germline CDR1 and CDR2 sequences are SGHTA and FQGNSA. V was clipped by 0 bases and J by 6 bases, with 23 bases between them. As DNA, the CDR3 is TGTGCCAGCAGCTTAGCAGGGGGGAGGGGACAAAGGACAGCTGAAGCTTTCTTT. This codes for CASSLAGGRGQRTAEAFF.

The chain is built from TRBV10-1 and TRBJ2-3; the match to TRBD1 covers 10 bases. The CDR3 is 14 residues long. The ends lost 8 bases at V and 4 bases at J; junction bases unmatched: 6. Germline V CDR1 and CDR2: WNHNN, SYGVQD (reference sequence). The CDR3 coding sequence is TGCGCCAGCGCCGGGGACAGGGGTCCAGATACGCAGTATTTT. Amino acid sequence: CASAGDRGPDTQYF.

The gene calls are TRBV2 and TRBJ1-4, with 8 bases that match TRBD1. Germline CDR1 SNHLY, CDR2 FYNNEI. The ends lost 7 bases at V and 7 bases at J; junction bases unmatched: 8. This CDR3 is built from 14 residues. CDR3 in amino acids: CASNFDRGGEKLFF. CDR3 nucleotide sequence: TGTGCCAGCAACTTCGACAGGGGTGGTGAAAAACTGTTTTTT.

The V gene is TRBV5-1, the J gene TRBJ2-3; 8 bases map to TRBD2. The CDR3 contains 15 residues. Per germline, CDR1 SGHRS and CDR2 YFSETQ. The ends lost 3 bases at V and 4 bases at J; junction bases unmatched: 7. The chain's CDR3 is CASSSGLVVADTQYF. The CDR3 DNA reads as TGCGCCAGCAGCTCGGGACTAGTAGTGGCAGATACGCAGTATTTT.

The rearrangement joins TRBV19 to TRBJ2-1; 9 bases fit TRBD2. This CDR3 comprises 13 residues. Germline values: CDR1 LNHDA, CDR2 SQIVND (reference sequence). The V segment lost 6 bases and the J segment 10 bases; nucleotides outside the gene matches: 7. The CDR3, as DNA: TGTGCCAGTAGACCTAGCGGGGTTGGGGAGCAGTTCTTC. This encodes CASRPSGVGEQFF.

The chain joins TRBV24-1 to TRBJ2-3; D is perhaps TRBD1 (6 bases). Trimming cost V 3 bases and J 2 bases, with 14 bases left between them. The CDR3 runs to 16 residues. Per germline, CDR1 KGHDR and CDR2 SFDVKD. Written as DNA, the CDR3 is TGTGCCACCAGTGATCAGGGGATCGCGGTCACAGATACGCAGTATTTT. Translating gives CATSDQGIAVTDTQYF.

Written as DNA, the CDR3 is TGTGCCAGCAGAACCGGACAGTCTATGGGCTACACCTTC. It encodes CASRTGQSMGYTF. The chain has TRBV6-6 and TRBJ1-2; possibly TRBD1 for D (6 bases). Trimming left V 6 bases short and J 8 bases short, with 16 bases between. Per the germline V gene, CDR1 is MNHNY and CDR2 is SVGAGI (reference sequence). CDR3 size: 13 residues.

The chain is built from TRBV9 and TRBJ1-2, with a tentative D call TRBD1 (5 bases). Trimming shortened V by 4 bases and J by 8 bases, and 15 bases separated the two germline ends. The CDR3 consists of 13 residues. CDR1 SGDLS and CDR2 YYNGEE come from the germline V gene. The DNA for the CDR3 is TGTGCCAGCAGCAGGGACTCAGAGATGGGCTACACCTTC. Translating gives CASSRDSEMGYTF.

The chain couples TRBV6-1 to TRBJ1-2; a possible D gene is TRBD1 (5 bases). This CDR3 comprises 15 residues. Trimming stripped 3 bases from V and 8 bases from J, with 19 bases between. CDR1 MNHNS and CDR2 SASEGT come from the germline V gene. CDR3: CASSESLEWNRGYTF. In nucleotides, the CDR3 is TGTGCCAGCAGTGAGTCCCTCGAATGGAACAGGGGCTACACCTTC.

This clone came up once. The chain has TRBV5-4 and TRBJ2-7; TRBD2 matches 13 bases. This CDR3 spans 17 amino acids. The V gene end was trimmed by 4 bases and the J gene end by 2 bases; junction bases not matched to a gene: 9. CDR1 and CDR2 from the germline V gene are SGHNT and YYREEE (reference sequence). CDR3 bases: TGTGCCAGCAGCCCAGGACTAGCGGGAGTCTTGCCCTACGAGCAGTACTTC. Protein product: CASSPGLAGVLPYEQYF.

CDR3 residues: CASSPSTSGVETQYF. In DNA, the CDR3 is TGTGCCAGCAGTCCATCGACTAGCGGGGTGGAGACCCAGTACTTC. The chain couples TRBV6-2 or TRBV6-3 to TRBJ2-5; 11 bases fit TRBD2. V gave up 5 bases and J gave up 5 bases; unmatched junction bases: 7. The CDR3 covers 15 residues. The germline gives CDR1 MNHEY, CDR2 SVGEGT.

V and J are TRBV19 and TRBJ1-5, with 11 bases fitting TRBD1. CDR1 is LNHDA and CDR2 is SQIVND in the germline V gene (reference sequence). Trimming took 5 bases from V and 5 from J; bases not matched to a gene: 5. The CDR3 loop spans 15 amino acids. The CDR3 loop reads CASSSRDRGDQPQHF. In DNA form, the CDR3 reads TGTGCCAGTAGTTCCCGGGACAGGGGGGATCAGCCCCAGCATTTT.

The chain uses TRBV19 and TRBJ2-1; 8 positions match TRBD2. Germline V gives CDR1 LNHDA, CDR2 SQIVND (reference sequence). CDR3 length: 15 amino acids. Trimming at V came to 5 bases and at J to 3 bases, leaving 6 bases not matched to a gene. CDR3 protein: CASSVSGGFYNEQFF. As DNA, the CDR3 is TGTGCCAGTAGTGTCAGCGGGGGATTCTACAATGAGCAGTTCTTC.

CDR3 sequence reads: CASSPNDRGTEAFF. CDR3 bases: TGTGCCAGCAGTCCGAACGACAGGGGGACTGAAGCTTTCTTT. V usage is TRBV27 and J usage is TRBJ1-1; TRBD1 matches at 9 bases. The CDR3 sequence is 14 residues long. V shed 5 bases and J 5 bases; nucleotides not matched to a gene: 6. Germline V lookup: CDR1 MNHEY, CDR2 SMNVEV (reference sequence).